The subject of this entry is one T cell receptor beta chain. Antigen unknown. With the Oncomine TCR Beta short-read assay, DNA from cultured CD4+ T cells was sequenced. TCRdb used MiXCR to reprocess the PCR reads, holding one entry per CDR3 protein. The sample yields under 15,000 distinct CDR3 sequences, 55% to 65% seen once. Treatment: roughly 10-day PBMC culture with coronavirus spike peptide pools or control peptides (ViraFEST assay). These data are taken from a study of vaccination and CD4 T cells after COVID-19. Germline assignment: CDR1 DFQATT and CDR2 SNEGSKA (reference sequence). J gave up 7 bases and V 0 bases, and 8 bases lay outside the gene matches. The CDR3 runs 14 residues.

This receptor was identified in a human donor who had recovered from COVID-19. This specimen was CD4+ T cells from blood, cultured in vitro, taken before SARS-CoV-2 vaccination. V gene TRBV20-1 combines with J gene TRBJ2-7; 8 bases match TRBD2. CDR3 in amino acids: CSARDTAGVYEQYF. DNA of the CDR3: TGCAGTGCTAGAGATACAGCGGGAGTGTATGAGCAGTACTTC.